This T cell receptor beta chain was captured by sequencing in a study of T cells in Graves' hyperthyroidism and ophthalmopathy (dated by TCRdb to the late 2010s). Context from the whole study: TCR V-J signatures able to tell the groups apart were searched for in a discovery cohort of around 95 patients, of whom roughly 42 had Graves' ophthalmopathy and about 55 had stable Graves' hyperthyroidism. An independent validation cohort of fewer than 20 hyperthyroidism patients and approximately 16 patients who later progressed to ophthalmopathy tested prospective prediction of ophthalmopathy. The 95 to 100 discovery patients were randomly divided into training and test sets at a 7:3 ratio. In six Graves' hyperthyroidism patients, the study also compared T-cell repertoires from thyroid tissue with T-cell repertoires from blood. After sampling, hyperthyroidism patients received methimazole starting at 30 mg daily, and ophthalmopathy patients received high-dose intravenous methylprednisolone. According to the paper, TCR Vbeta CDR3 sequencing was carried out on around 140 peripheral blood samples, which came from 40 to 45 ophthalmopathy, 75 to 80 hyperthyroidism and roughly 17 progressor patients. Summary of the overall study and its limitations: Ophthalmopathy was separated from stable hyperthyroidism by a 13 V-J signature model, with approximately 90% sensitivity and approximately 81% specificity obtained in cross-validation and 80%/75% obtained in testing. Sample size was not statistically predetermined, and blinding of investigators to group allocation was not performed. Most expanded thyroid clonotypes (frequency above 0.001) were also detected in blood, suggesting blood repertoires may reflect thyroid immune responses. In validation, the model predicted progression to ophthalmopathy a median of 6.5 months before onset, with roughly 71% sensitivity and 72.22% specificity.

Patients with uncontrolled infections, other autoimmune diseases, pregnancy or lactation were excluded. Diagnoses were based on clinical symptoms, serum thyroxine and TRAb, thyroid ultrasound and orbital computed tomography. Total RNA was extracted with Trizol reagent, and quality was checked on an Agilent 2100 Bioanalyzer. Per the germline V gene, MGHDK is the CDR1 and SYGVNS is the CDR2. V is clipped by 0 bases and J by 5 bases, and the sequence between their germline boundaries is 13 bases long. Including the terminal cysteine and phenylalanine, the CDR3 comprises 15 residues. The read is trimmed to its CDR3 DNA, 45 bases read in frame from base 1. The TCR beta CDR3 regions were amplified from the RNA transcripts. For the first round of RT-PCR on the TCR CDR3, the HTBI primer set was used together with the Qiagen OneStep RT-PCR kit. Libraries were constructed in a second round of multiplex PCR, after which size selection and purification were performed. The libraries were sequenced on an Illumina HiSeq2000 using paired-end 100 bp reads. As for the original processing: SOAPnuke was used to process the raw data, throwing out any read that contained adapters or uncalled bases, had a mean Phred below 15, or lacked an exact constant-primer or identifier match. COPE v1.2.5 was used to merge the high-quality paired reads, and each unique nucleotide sequence was defined as a clonotype. MiTCR v1.1 was used to align the clonotypes against IMGT TRBV, TRBD and TRBJ reference segments. Only V-J combinations with frequency above 0.0001, covering 98% to 99.2% of repertoires, were analysed. A TCS score was defined as the ratio between F50 (clonal expansion) and ExV (chaos), using BLOSUM62-based TCRdist between CDR3 peptides within each V-J. Welch's t-statistics and random forest reduced approximately 520 V-J features to about 12, which were used in a naive Bayes classifier (R e1071). The similarity between thyroid and blood repertoires was quantified using the Morisita-Horn index. The public reads were reprocessed in TCRdb via fastp at Q25 and MiXCR, keeping in-frame beta chains. Under each unique CDR3 protein, matching rows form one entry showing the most common genes and DNA. TCRdb, not the authors, supplied the V and J calls. In all, the sample holds 650,000 to 800,000 distinct CDR3 sequences, and less than 45% of those were seen once. Of the sample, about 7% is held by the ten largest clones.

As concerns this clonotype: Its antigen is unknown. Base qualities were left out, and no much larger clone turns up one base away.

The sample comprised peripheral blood or thyroid tissue (not recorded which). The sequence is built from TRBV25-1 and TRBJ2-5; a tentative D call is TRBD2 (6 bases match). This clonotype was sampled from an adult man with Graves' disease, either hyperthyroidism or ophthalmopathy (not recorded which). This receptor carries the CDR3 CASSEYLEGRETQYF. In nucleotides, the sequence is TGTGCCAGCAGTGAATATTTGGAGGGCCGGGAGACCCAGTACTTC.